This T cell receptor (beta chain) originates from a study of T-cell reconstitution after alpha-beta-depleted transplantation in children listed by TCRdb under 2016. In terms of the full investigation: Using TCR repertoire profiling, the study followed T-cell immune reconstitution in a quantitative way in children after TCRalphabeta/CD19-depleted allogeneic hematopoietic cell transplantation.

The trim is 2 bases for V and 8 bases for J, with a gap of 20 bases between the germline ends. The CDR3 sequence holds 16 residues, the cysteine and phenylalanine included. Just CDR3 DNA is preserved here, 48 bases in frame from base 1. CDR1 and CDR2 (SGHRS, YFSETQ) derive from the germline V gene. This clonotype was recorded many times. Its antigen remains unidentified. No base-level quality is on record; no much larger clone is a single base apart. Libraries were prepared through PCR. Sequencing took place on an Illumina HiSeq 2500. TCR library preparation used molecular barcoding, with unique molecular identifiers applied to normalize quantification of the TCRbeta repertoire. The raw public reads went through TCRdb reprocessing: fastp at Q25, MiXCR clone calling, in-frame beta chains kept. CDR3 protein sequences are deduplicated, and each keeps its most common genes and DNA. The sample yields 100,000 to 120,000 distinct CDR3 sequences; 10% were counted once. Approximately 8% of the sample lies in the top ten.

The receptor's source is a human donor who donated a stem cell graft to a child with acute lymphoblastic leukemia. Here the sequenced sample was PBMCs from the stem cell graft donor, taken from the stem cell graft. Recombination connected TRBV5-1 to TRBJ2-1; the D gene is unclear. For the CDR3, the sequence is CASSLGFIWEEDEQFF. The sequence in DNA is TGCGCCAGCAGCTTAGGGTTTATATGGGAAGAGGATGAGCAGTTCTTC.